This TCR beta chain is drawn from a study of cytomegalovirus exposure and HLA in healthy donors. Concerning this clone: Its target is unknown.

TCRdb's copy holds only in-frame clones and misses some; the assay was immunoSEQ multiplex PCR. This sample yields 57,000 or so clones, of which around 94% are seen a single time; about 2.1% belongs to the top ten. Overall study findings and caveats: Subsequent analysis revealed that first-cohort TCR clusters tended to co-occur in the approximately 120 validation repertoires. In vitro confirmation showed three CMV-associated chains to be CMV antigen specific. TCR sequences were mostly rare, though some public TCRs occurred in many donors. There were under 200 TCR beta chains listed as cytomegalovirus-associated.

V trimming: 2 bases; J trimming: 7 bases; junction bases outside the gene matches: 11. This CDR3 is built from 15 residues. Germline V gene sequence: CDR1 MNHNS, CDR2 SASEGT. V is TRBV6-1 and J is TRBJ2-7, with 7 positions matching TRBD1. The source of this sequence is a man younger than 35 in good health and CMV-seronegative. The sequenced material came from PBMCs. In nucleotides, the CDR3 is TGTGCCAGCAGTGAAACGGGACAGCTTTATTCGGAGCAGTACTTC. Protein product: CASSETGQLYSEQYF.